This T cell receptor beta chain was observed in a study of T cell responses to AZD1222 COVID-19 vaccine. TCRdb keeps only in-frame clones here, not all; method: immunoSEQ multiplex PCR. The sample has 150,000 to 200,000 clones; just over 85% are singletons. This TCR came from an adult who received the AZD1222 COVID-19 vaccine. Source: peripheral blood, taken 28 days after the second AZD1222 dose.

The CDR3 sequence is CASSPPGGLSYEQYF. CDR3 DNA: TGTGCCAGCAGCCCCCCGGGGGGTCTCTCCTACGAGCAGTACTTC. The V and J genes are TRBV5-8 and TRBJ2-7, with TRBD2 identical over 7 bases. Germline values: CDR1 SGHTS, CDR2 YDEGEE. Losses at the gene ends were 4 bases for V and 0 bases for J; bases not matched to a gene: 7. The CDR3 contains 15 residues.